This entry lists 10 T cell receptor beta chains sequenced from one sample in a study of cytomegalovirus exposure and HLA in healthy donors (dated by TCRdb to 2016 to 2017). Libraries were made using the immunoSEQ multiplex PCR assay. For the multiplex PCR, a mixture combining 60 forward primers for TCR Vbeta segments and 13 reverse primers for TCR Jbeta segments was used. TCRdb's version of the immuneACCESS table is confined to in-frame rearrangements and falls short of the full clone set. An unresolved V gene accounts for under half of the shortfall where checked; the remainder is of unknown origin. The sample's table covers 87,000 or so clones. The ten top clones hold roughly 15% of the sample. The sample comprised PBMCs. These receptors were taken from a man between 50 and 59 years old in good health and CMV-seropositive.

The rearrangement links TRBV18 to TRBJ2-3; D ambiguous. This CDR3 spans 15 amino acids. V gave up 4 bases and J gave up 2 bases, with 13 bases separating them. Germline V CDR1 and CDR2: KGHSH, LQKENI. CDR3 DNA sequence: TGTGCCAGCTCACTATCACGGAGTACCACAGATACGCAGTATTTT. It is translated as CASSLSRSTTDTQYF.

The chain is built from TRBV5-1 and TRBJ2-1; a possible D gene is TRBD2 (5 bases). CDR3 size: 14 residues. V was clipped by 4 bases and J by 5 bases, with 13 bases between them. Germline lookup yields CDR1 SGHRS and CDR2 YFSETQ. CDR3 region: CASSLGQADNEQFF. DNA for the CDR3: TGCGCCAGCAGCCTCGGGCAAGCGGACAATGAGCAGTTCTTC.

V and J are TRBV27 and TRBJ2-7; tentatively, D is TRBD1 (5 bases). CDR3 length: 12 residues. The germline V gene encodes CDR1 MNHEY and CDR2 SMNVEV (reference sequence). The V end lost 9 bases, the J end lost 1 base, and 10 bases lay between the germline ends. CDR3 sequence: CASVGASYEQYF. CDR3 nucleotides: TGTGCCAGTGTAGGGGCATCCTACGAGCAGTACTTC.

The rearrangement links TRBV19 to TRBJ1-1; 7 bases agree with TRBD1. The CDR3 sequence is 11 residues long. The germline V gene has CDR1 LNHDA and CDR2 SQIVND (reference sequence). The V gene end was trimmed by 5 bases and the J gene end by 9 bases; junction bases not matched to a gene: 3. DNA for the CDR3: TGTGCCAGTAGTTTACAGGGGAAAGCTTTCTTT. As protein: CASSLQGKAFF.

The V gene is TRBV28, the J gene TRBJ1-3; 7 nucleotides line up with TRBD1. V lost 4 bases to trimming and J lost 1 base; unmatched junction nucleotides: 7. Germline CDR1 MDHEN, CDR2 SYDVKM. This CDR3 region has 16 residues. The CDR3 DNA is TGTGCCAGCAGTTCCTCGGGACAGCAGTCTGGAAACACCATATATTTT. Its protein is CASSSSGQQSGNTIYF.

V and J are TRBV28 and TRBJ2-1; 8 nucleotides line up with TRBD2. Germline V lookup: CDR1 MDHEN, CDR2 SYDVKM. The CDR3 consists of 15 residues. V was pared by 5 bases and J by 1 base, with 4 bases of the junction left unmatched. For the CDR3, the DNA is TGTGCCAGCAGTAGCGGGGGCCAATCCTACAATGAGCAGTTCTTC. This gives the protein CASSSGGQSYNEQFF.

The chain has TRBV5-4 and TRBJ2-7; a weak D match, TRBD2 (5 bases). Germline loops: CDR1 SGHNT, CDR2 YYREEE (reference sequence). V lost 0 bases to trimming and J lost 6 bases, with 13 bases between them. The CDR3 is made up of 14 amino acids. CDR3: CASSLAGRTSEQYF. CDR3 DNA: TGTGCCAGCAGCTTGGCGGGGAGAACGTCCGAGCAGTACTTC.

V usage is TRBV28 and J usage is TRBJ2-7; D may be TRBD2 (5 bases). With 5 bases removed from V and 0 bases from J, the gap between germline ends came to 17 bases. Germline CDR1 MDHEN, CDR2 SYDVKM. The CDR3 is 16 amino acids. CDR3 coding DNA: TGTGCCAGCAGTGACTTGGGGAGTTGGGACTCCTACGAGCAGTACTTC. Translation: CASSDLGSWDSYEQYF.

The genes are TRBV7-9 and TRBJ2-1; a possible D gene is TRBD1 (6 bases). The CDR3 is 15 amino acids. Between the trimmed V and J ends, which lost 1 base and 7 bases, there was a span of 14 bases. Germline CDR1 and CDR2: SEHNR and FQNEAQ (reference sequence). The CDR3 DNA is TGTGCCAGCAGCTTAGGCTCAGGGGTAGGGAATGAGCAGTTCTTC. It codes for CASSLGSGVGNEQFF.

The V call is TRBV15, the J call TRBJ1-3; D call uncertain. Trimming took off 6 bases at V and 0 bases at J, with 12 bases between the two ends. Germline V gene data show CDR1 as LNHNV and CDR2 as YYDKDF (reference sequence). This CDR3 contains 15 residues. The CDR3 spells CATSAPWSSGNTIYF. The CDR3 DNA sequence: TGTGCCACCAGTGCGCCATGGAGCTCTGGAAACACCATATATTTT.